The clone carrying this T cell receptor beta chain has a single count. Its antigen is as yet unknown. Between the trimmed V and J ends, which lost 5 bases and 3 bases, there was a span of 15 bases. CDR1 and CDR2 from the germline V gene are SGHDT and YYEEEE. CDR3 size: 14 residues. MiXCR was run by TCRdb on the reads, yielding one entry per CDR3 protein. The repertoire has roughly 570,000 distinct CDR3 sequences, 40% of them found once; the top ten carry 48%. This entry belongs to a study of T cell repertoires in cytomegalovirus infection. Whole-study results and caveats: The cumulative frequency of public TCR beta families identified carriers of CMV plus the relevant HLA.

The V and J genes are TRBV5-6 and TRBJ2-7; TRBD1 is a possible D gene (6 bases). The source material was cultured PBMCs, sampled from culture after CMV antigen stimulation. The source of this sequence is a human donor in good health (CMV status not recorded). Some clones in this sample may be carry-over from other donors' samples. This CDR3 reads CASSKGRRGYEQYF. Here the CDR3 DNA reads TGTGCCAGCAGTAAGGGGCGCAGGGGCTACGAGCAGTACTTC. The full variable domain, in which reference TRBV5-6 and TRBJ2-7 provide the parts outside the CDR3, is DAGVTQSPTHLIKTRGQQVTLRCSPKSGHDTVSWYQQALGQGPQFIFQYYEEEERQRGNFPDRFSGHQFPNYSSELNVNALLLGDSALYLCASSKGRRGYEQYFGPGTRLTVT.